This T cell receptor (beta chain) appears in the sequencing data of a study of blood T cell repertoires in COVID-19. At the level of the study: Researchers got acute and convalescent COVID-19 samples from the United States, Italy and Spain. T cells, B-cell-depleted T cells, or PBMCs supplied cDNA or gDNA.

Seattle researchers signed up patients amid active infection and tracked them longitudinally. This clone showed up just once. Source study methods: Scientists estimated how many nucleated cells there were by amplifying reference gene primers. The assay was immunoSEQ multiplex PCR, and TCRdb's table has in-frame clones only and misses some. The V and J calls and clone size are taken from that table; D and trimming were inferred from the DNA. The profile covers some 120,000 clones, with 60% to 80% appearing a single time and around 6% taken by the ten largest. With V trimmed by 7 bases and J by 6 bases, 13 bases remained unmatched. This CDR3 is 15 amino acids long. Germline lookup yields CDR1 SGHTA and CDR2 FQGNSA.

This sequence originates from a man older than 75 with COVID-19, enrolled during active disease. The chain joins TRBV7-2 to TRBJ1-2; 8 bases line up with TRBD1. The sample taken for sequencing was peripheral blood. CDR3 bases: TGTGCCAGCACCTCTACGACAGGGGTGGCCAATGGCTACACCTTC. It yields the protein CASTSTTGVANGYTF.